The 30 T cell receptor beta chains below were found in one sample sequenced in a study of human T cells and chemical hapten exposure (dated by TCRdb to the early 2020s). Libraries were made using RACE. For sequencing, a NextSeq 500 was employed. TCRdb trimmed the raw reads at Q25, called clones with MiXCR and kept productive beta chains. Identical CDR3 proteins give one entry, which carries the most common genes and DNA. In all, the sample holds 75,000 to 90,000 distinct CDR3 sequences, and about 10% of those were seen once. The ten largest clones capture approximately 3.5% of the sample. In light of the paper, this sample's time point label describes: patch test 3, about 24 weeks after DPC sensitization. This specimen's treatment or condition label, per the study, means: therapeutic diphenylcyclopropenone sensitization with weekly scalp DPC. This material consisted of whole blood, taken in connection with sensitization to the hapten diphenylcyclopropenone (DPC). The receptors were gathered from a woman between 45 and 60 years old with alopecia areata. Some clones in this sample may be carry-over from other donors' samples.

This clonotype was seen more than once but under ten times. The V and J genes are TRBV7-9 and TRBJ2-7, with D perhaps matching TRBD1 or TRBD2 (5 bases each). Trimming shortened V by 1 base and J by 0 bases, and 10 bases separated the two germline ends. Per the germline V gene, CDR1 is SEHNR and CDR2 is FQNEAQ (reference sequence). This CDR3 spans 15 amino acids. Here the CDR3 reads CASSLGDRTSYEQYF. DNA of the CDR3: TGTGCCAGCAGCTTAGGGGACCGGACCTCCTACGAGCAGTACTTC.

The rearrangement joins TRBV5-1 to TRBJ2-7; D call uncertain. The length of the CDR3 is 14 residues. V was clipped by 6 bases and J by 2 bases, with 15 bases between them. From germline, CDR1 is SGHRS and CDR2 YFSETQ. The CDR3 reads CASNNRNPPYEQYF. The CDR3 DNA sequence: TGCGCCAGCAACAATCGCAACCCTCCCTACGAGCAGTACTTC.

This chain joins TRBV6-6 and TRBJ2-2; D is uncertain. CDR1 and CDR2 (germline): MNHNY, SVGAGI (reference sequence). The V and J ends lost 7 bases and 2 bases respectively, with 11 bases between them. The CDR3 contains 14 residues. The CDR3 loop reads CASNPTLNTGELFF. CDR3 in DNA: TGTGCCAGCAACCCGACTCTTAACACCGGGGAGCTGTTTTTT.

This clonotype was found a few times. This sequence joins TRBV5-4 and TRBJ2-3, with TRBD2 as a possible D gene (5 bases). The V gene lost 4 bases and the J gene lost 0 bases, with 12 bases spanning the gap. The CDR3 is 15 amino acids. Germline values: CDR1 SGHNT, CDR2 YYREEE (reference sequence). CDR3 sequence reads: CASSLKEASTDTQYF. The CDR3 DNA follows: TGTGCCAGCAGCCTTAAGGAGGCTAGCACAGATACGCAGTATTTT.

This clonotype was seen at least ten times. This chain joins TRBV3-1 and TRBJ1-2; D ambiguous. The germline gives CDR1 LGHDT, CDR2 YNNKEL (reference sequence). The V end lost 0 bases, the J end lost 4 bases, and 9 bases lay between the germline ends. The CDR3 contains 14 residues. CDR3 amino acids: CASSQDPGGYGYTF. Here the CDR3 DNA reads TGTGCCAGCAGCCAAGATCCAGGTGGCTATGGCTACACCTTC.

The sample holds many counts of this clonotype. The CDR3 protein is CASSLEIRAMAGELFF. The CDR3 DNA reads as TGTGCCAGCAGCTTAGAAATCAGGGCAATGGCCGGGGAGCTGTTTTTT. The chain has TRBV7-2 and TRBJ2-2; TRBD1 is a possible D gene (5 bases). There are 16 residues in the CDR3. Germline CDR1 reads SGHTA; CDR2 reads FQGNSA. Trimming pared 1 base from V and 6 bases from J, leaving 15 bases between. The whole variable domain, remainder taken from reference TRBV7-2 and TRBJ2-2, is GAGVSQSPSNKVTEKGKDVELRCDPISGHTALYWYRQSLGQGLEFLIYFQGNSAPDKSGLPSDRFSAERTGGSVSTLTIQRTQQEDSAVYLCASSLEIRAMAGELFFGEGSRLTVL.

This clonotype turned up a few times. The chain recombines TRBV14 with TRBJ1-5; D not resolved. Per germline, CDR1 SGHDN and CDR2 FVKESK. Deletions cut 3 bases from V and 3 bases from J, with 9 bases between. This CDR3 is 14 amino acids long. CDR3 sequence: CASSQRGFNQPQHF. CDR3 in DNA: TGTGCCAGCAGCCAGAGAGGGTTCAATCAGCCCCAGCATTTT.

This clonotype was picked up many times. V and J are TRBV5-4 and TRBJ1-3; possibly TRBD1 for D (6 bases). CDR1 is SGHNT, CDR2 YYREEE, per germline (reference sequence). The V end lost 4 bases, the J end lost 4 bases, and 15 bases lay between the germline ends. This CDR3 has 15 amino acids. This CDR3 is CASSPGSGAGNTIYF. The DNA for the CDR3 is TGTGCCAGCAGCCCGGGGTCAGGGGCAGGAAACACCATATATTTT. The full variable domain, completed using reference TRBV5-4 and TRBJ1-3, is ETGVTQSPTHLIKTRGQQVTLRCSSQSGHNTVSWYQQALGQGPQFIFQYYREEENGRGNFPPRFSGLQFPNYSSELNVNALELDDSALYLCASSPGSGAGNTIYFGEGSWLTVV.

The CDR3: CASTKLAGVGPDTQYF. Written as DNA, the CDR3 is TGTGCCAGCACGAAGCTAGCGGGAGTTGGCCCAGATACGCAGTATTTT. This rearrangement joins TRBV28 to TRBJ2-3; 10 bases are shared with TRBD2. CDR3 length: 16 amino acids. Unmatched junction bases numbered 11, after V lost 7 bases and J lost 4 bases. CDR1 is MDHEN and CDR2 is SYDVKM in the germline V gene. Complete variable domain (other parts from reference TRBV28 and TRBJ2-3): DVKVTQSSRYLVKRTGEKVFLECVQDMDHENMFWYRQDPGLGLRLIYFSYDVKMKEKGDIPEGYSVSREKKERFSLILESASTNQTSMYLCASTKLAGVGPDTQYFGPGTRLTVL.

This clonotype has a count of ten or more. The chain carries TRBV7-8 and TRBJ2-7; TRBD1 matches 7 bases. After removal of 5 bases from V and 5 bases from J, the junction contained 9 bases not matched to a gene. The V gene's germline CDR1 is SGHVS and CDR2 FQNEAQ. The CDR3 has 14 amino acids. This CDR3 reads CASSPLTGRDEQYF. DNA for the CDR3: TGTGCCAGCAGCCCCTTGACAGGGCGGGACGAGCAGTACTTC.

This clonotype was found many times. The gene calls are TRBV7-9 and TRBJ2-1; the D is unclear. The CDR3 runs to 12 residues. Germline V CDR1 and CDR2: SEHNR, FQNEAQ (reference sequence). The ends were cut back, 1 base at V and 7 bases at J, with 5 bases in the middle. CDR3 nucleotides: TGTGCCAGCAGCTTAGTTAAGAATGAGCAGTTCTTC. Translation: CASSLVKNEQFF.

The table lists this clonotype with a few counts. The chain couples TRBV12-3 or TRBV12-4 to TRBJ2-2, with TRBD1 as a possible D gene (6 bases). This CDR3 is built from 13 residues. Trimming removed 6 bases from V and 4 bases from J, with 9 bases in between. The CDR3 region has the DNA TGTGCCAGCAGGGTACAGGGCACCGGGGAGCTGTTTTTT. Translated, it gives CASRVQGTGELFF.

This clonotype was found a few times. V gene TRBV27 combines with J gene TRBJ2-7; 10 nucleotides line up with TRBD1. The CDR3 is 17 residues long. J lost 3 bases, V lost 2 bases, and 10 bases had no gene match. The V gene's germline CDR1 is MNHEY and CDR2 SMNVEV (reference sequence). DNA for the CDR3: TGTGCCAGCAGTTTAGACAGGGGGCGTGGGTACCGCTACGAGCAGTACTTC. As protein: CASSLDRGRGYRYEQYF.

This chain connects TRBV28 to TRBJ2-7; TRBD2 agrees at 8 bases. Germline V gene data show CDR1 as MDHEN and CDR2 as SYDVKM. The CDR3 is 13 residues long. The trim removed 7 bases at V and 4 bases at J, leaving 6 bases unmatched. The CDR3 reads CASTSGSAYEQYF. The CDR3 nucleotides are TGTGCCAGCACAAGCGGGAGTGCTTACGAGCAGTACTTC.

This clonotype has just a few counts. The J gene is TRBJ2-1, the V gene TRBV10-3; 10 bases agree with TRBD2. This CDR3 spans 15 amino acids. Looked up from germline, CDR1 is ENHRY and CDR2 is SYGVKD. Trimming at V came to 6 bases and at J to 8 bases, leaving 10 bases not matched to a gene. This chain's CDR3 is CAIRGGLAGVDEQFF. As DNA, the CDR3 is TGTGCCATCAGAGGCGGGCTAGCGGGAGTTGATGAGCAGTTCTTC.

This clonotype was counted a few times. The V call is TRBV24-1, the J call TRBJ2-1; 13 bases fit TRBD2. The CDR3 has 19 residues. Germline V gene sequence: CDR1 KGHDR, CDR2 SFDVKD. J lost 13 bases, V lost 3 bases, and 20 bases had no gene match. The DNA of the CDR3 is TGTGCCACCAGTGATCCCCGGACTAGCGGGAGTGTCGGGGTGGACCGACAGTTCTTC. Protein: CATSDPRTSGSVGVDRQFF.

This clonotype was recorded at least ten times. The chain employs TRBV2 and TRBJ1-1; D gene unclear. V shed 4 bases and J shed 1 base, with 13 bases lying between them. This CDR3 has 15 amino acids. The germline V gene encodes CDR1 SNHLY and CDR2 FYNNEI. CDR3 nucleotide sequence: TGTGCCAGCAGTGGCTTAGGAGCGAGGAACACTGAAGCTTTCTTT. Protein product: CASSGLGARNTEAFF. Combining the CDR3 with reference TRBV2 and TRBJ1-1 gives the whole variable domain EPEVTQTPSHQVTQMGQEVILRCVPISNHLYFYWYRQILGQKVEFLVSFYNNEISEKSEIFDDQFSVERPDGSNFTLKIRSTKLEDSAMYFCASSGLGARNTEAFFGQGTRLTVV.

As to this clonotype: Just one base apart from a much larger clone, this may be a read error. The rearrangement links TRBV11-1 to TRBJ2-1; the D is unclear. The CDR3 is 11 amino acids. Per germline, CDR1 SGHAT and CDR2 FQDESV (reference sequence). CDR3 in DNA: TGTGCCAGCAGCTCAACCGGTGAGGAGTTCTTC. It codes for CASSSTGEEFF. The complete variable domain, with remaining parts taken from reference TRBV11-1 and TRBJ2-1, reads EAEVAQSPRYKITEKSQAVAFWCDPISGHATLYWYRQILGQGPELLVQFQDESVVDDSQLPKDRFSAERLKGVDSTLKIQPAELGDSAMYLCASSSTGEEFFGPGTRLTVL.

This clonotype was counted ten times or more. J is TRBJ2-7 and V is TRBV20-1; 12 bases match TRBD2. After removal of 3 bases from V and 6 bases from J, the junction contained 9 bases not matched to a gene. This CDR3 comprises 15 residues. The germline gives CDR1 DFQATT, CDR2 SNEGSKA (reference sequence). The CDR3: CSARAPRLAGAEQYF. The CDR3 DNA reads as TGCAGTGCTAGGGCGCCCCGACTAGCGGGAGCCGAGCAGTACTTC.

At least ten counts were recorded for this clonotype. The rearrangement links TRBV29-1 to TRBJ2-5; 8 positions match TRBD2. Germline V gene data show CDR1 as SQVTM and CDR2 as ANQGSEA. The CDR3 has 12 residues. With 7 bases clipped from V and 4 bases from J, the junction kept 5 bases outside the gene matches. The CDR3 DNA is TGCAGCGCTAGGACTAGCCCAGAGACCCAGTACTTC. Translation: CSARTSPETQYF.

The chain joins TRBV6-2 or TRBV6-3 to TRBJ2-3, with 11 bases matching TRBD2. V gave up 6 bases and J gave up 3 bases; unmatched junction bases: 17. There are 19 residues in the CDR3. Germline values: CDR1 MNHEY, CDR2 SVGEGT. The CDR3 bases are TGTGCCAGCAGCCTACGTAGGGGACTAGCGGCAAAAGGGACAGATACGCAGTATTTT. The encoded protein is CASSLRRGLAAKGTDTQYF.

This clonotype has only a few counts. V gene TRBV25-1 combines with J gene TRBJ1-2, with D hard to call. The V end lost 1 base, the J end lost 0 bases, and 9 bases lay between the germline ends. This CDR3 is built from 15 residues. CDR1 MGHDK and CDR2 SYGVNS come from the germline V gene. The CDR3 reads CASSELKGANYGYTF. The DNA of the CDR3 is TGTGCCAGCAGTGAATTGAAGGGAGCTAACTATGGCTACACCTTC.

Only a few counts were recorded for this clonotype. The rearrangement uses TRBV11-2 and TRBJ1-5, with D possibly being TRBD1 (5 bases). Germline loops: CDR1 SGHAT, CDR2 FQNNGV. The length of the CDR3 is 15 residues. Trimming removed 5 bases at V and 3 bases at J, with 14 bases between. CDR3 residues: CASSPTEGLNQPQHF. The CDR3 region has the DNA TGTGCCAGCAGCCCCACGGAGGGGCTCAATCAGCCCCAGCATTTT.

Ten or more counts support this clonotype. This chain uses TRBV7-9 with TRBJ1-3; a possible D gene is TRBD1 (6 bases). This CDR3 has 14 residues. Trimming removed 11 bases from V and 2 bases from J, with 16 bases in between. Germline CDR1 and CDR2: SEHNR and FQNEAQ (reference sequence). The CDR3 sequence: CAGRGGSAGNTIYF. In DNA, the CDR3 is TGTGCCGGCCGAGGGGGGAGCGCTGGAAACACCATATATTTT.

This clonotype was observed a few times. This chain links TRBV20-1 with TRBJ2-5, with D possibly TRBD1 on 6 matching bases. Germline lookup yields CDR1 DFQATT and CDR2 SNEGSKA (reference sequence). The ends were cut back, 6 bases at V and 5 bases at J, with 16 bases in the middle. The CDR3 has 13 amino acids. The CDR3 bases are TGCAGTGCCAGCCCCCACAGGGCTGAGACCCAGTACTTC. Translated, it gives CSASPHRAETQYF.

This clonotype was seen repeatedly, ten times or more. The rearrangement uses TRBV20-1 and TRBJ2-1; 10 bases align to TRBD2. Germline values: CDR1 DFQATT, CDR2 SNEGSKA (reference sequence). Losses at the gene ends were 6 bases for V and 3 bases for J; bases not matched to a gene: 11. CDR3 length: 16 amino acids. The CDR3 region has the DNA TGCAGTGCCTACCGCAGCGGGAGGGCCAGCTACAATGAGCAGTTCTTC. Protein product: CSAYRSGRASYNEQFF.

This clonotype came up a few times. The rearrangement uses TRBV7-3 and TRBJ2-2; 8 nucleotides line up with TRBD1. V shed 4 bases and J 5 bases; nucleotides not matched to a gene: 9. The germline gives CDR1 SGHTA, CDR2 FQGTGA. This CDR3 has 16 residues. The CDR3 reads CASSYSPDRVTGELFF. CDR3 nucleotides: TGTGCCAGCAGCTACTCCCCGGACAGGGTAACCGGGGAGCTGTTTTTT.

As for this clonotype: A much larger clone lies a single base off, so this may be a read error. The chain uses TRBV5-1 and TRBJ2-7, with D perhaps TRBD1 (6 bases). This CDR3 spans 15 amino acids. The V gene lost 0 bases and the J gene lost 6 bases, with 16 bases spanning the gap. Germline V lookup: CDR1 SGHRS, CDR2 YFSETQ. Here the CDR3 reads CASSLDPGRGREQYF. The CDR3 DNA is TGCGCCAGCAGCTTGGATCCGGGCAGGGGACGCGAGCAGTACTTC.

The chain uses TRBV5-1 and TRBJ2-6; no firm D call. The CDR3 runs 16 residues. In germline, CDR1 is SGHRS, CDR2 YFSETQ. Trimming pared 8 bases from V and 2 bases from J, leaving 17 bases between. Here the CDR3 DNA reads TGCGCCAGTTGGCCCGGTTTTATGCCTGGGGCCAACGTCCTGACTTTC. Its protein product is CASWPGFMPGANVLTF.

This clonotype was seen at least ten times. The chain joins TRBV20-1 to TRBJ2-7; 9 bases agree with TRBD2. The CDR3 covers 13 residues. V shed 3 bases and J 4 bases; nucleotides not matched to a gene: 4. In germline, CDR1 is DFQATT, CDR2 SNEGSKA (reference sequence). The chain's CDR3 is CSASSSGEYEQYF. The CDR3 region has the DNA TGCAGTGCTAGTTCTAGCGGGGAATACGAGCAGTACTTC.